This T cell receptor (beta chain) emerged from a study of T cell changes during pregnancy in multiple sclerosis. Produced via immunoSEQ multiplex PCR; TCRdb's table is partial and in-frame only. The sample records tens of thousands of clones, about 90% being singletons. Germline CDR1 KGHSH, CDR2 LQKENI. V shed 3 bases and J shed 3 bases, with 14 bases lying between them. There are 15 residues in the CDR3. The V and J genes are TRBV18 and TRBJ1-1; D remains ambiguous. The clonotype was recovered from a female donor with multiple sclerosis, enrolled in a pregnancy study. Material: peripheral blood, obtained in the second trimester of pregnancy. CDR3 nucleotides: TGTGCCAGCTCACCCTCTGGAGGTGGTTACACTGAAGCTTTCTTT. It yields the protein CASSPSGGGYTEAFF.